This TCR beta chain emerged from a study of T cells after yellow fever vaccination. 5'RACE template switching added a universal primer site and UMIs to TCR cDNA. TCRdb recomputed calls from the 5' RACE reads with MiXCR, one row per CDR3 protein. The data contain approximately 510,000 distinct CDR3 sequences, about a fifth of them singletons. Notes on the study in general: Most clones from primary vaccination resurfaced after the booster (roughly 96% CD4, 75% to 90% CD8). Repertoires obtained by FACS sorting could include abundant clonotypes that entered as contaminants from the bulk population.

Concerning this clonotype itself: As yet, its antigen is unknown.

Germline loops: CDR1 MGHRA, CDR2 YSYEKL. This CDR3 is 16 amino acids long. The V segment lost 5 bases and the J segment 1 base; nucleotides outside the gene matches: 3. The sample was PBMCs, taken less than 25 days after the first yellow fever vaccination. This chain connects TRBV4-1 to TRBJ2-2; 11 bases are a match to TRBD2. The TCR comes from a young man who received the YFV17D yellow fever vaccine. CDR3 protein: CASSNLAGGNTGELFF. DNA for the CDR3: TGCGCCAGCAGCAATCTAGCGGGGGGGAACACCGGGGAGCTGTTTTTT.